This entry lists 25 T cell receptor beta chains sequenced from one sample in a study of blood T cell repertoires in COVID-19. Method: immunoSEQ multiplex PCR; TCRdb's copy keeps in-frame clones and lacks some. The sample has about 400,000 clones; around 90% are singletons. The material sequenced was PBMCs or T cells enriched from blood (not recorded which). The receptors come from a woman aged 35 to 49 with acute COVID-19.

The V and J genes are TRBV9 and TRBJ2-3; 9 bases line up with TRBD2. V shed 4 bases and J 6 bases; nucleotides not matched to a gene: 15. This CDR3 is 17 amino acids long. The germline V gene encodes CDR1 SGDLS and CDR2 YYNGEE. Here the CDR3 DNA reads TGTGCCAGCAGCCCCACCCAAAGCGGGGGGACCTCTGATACGCAGTATTTT. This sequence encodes CASSPTQSGGTSDTQYF. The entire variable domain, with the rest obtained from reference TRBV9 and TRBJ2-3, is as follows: DSGVTQTPKHLITATGQRVTLRCSPRSGDLSVYWYQQSLDQGLQFLIQYYNGEERAKGNILERFSAQQFPDLHSELNLSSLELGDSALYFCASSPTQSGGTSDTQYFGPGTRLTVL.

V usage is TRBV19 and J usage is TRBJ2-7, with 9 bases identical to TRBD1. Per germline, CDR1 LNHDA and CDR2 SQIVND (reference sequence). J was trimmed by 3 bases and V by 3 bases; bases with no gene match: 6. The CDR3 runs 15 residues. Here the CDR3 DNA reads TGTGCCAGTAGTATCCAGGGACAGGGACTCTACGAGCAGTACTTC. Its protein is CASSIQGQGLYEQYF.

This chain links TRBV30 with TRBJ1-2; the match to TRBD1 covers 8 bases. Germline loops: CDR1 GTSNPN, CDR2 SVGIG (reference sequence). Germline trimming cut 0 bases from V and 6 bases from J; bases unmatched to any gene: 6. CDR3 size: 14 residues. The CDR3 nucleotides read TGTGCCTGGAGTGTACACGGCAGGGGGCATGGCTACACCTTC. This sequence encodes CAWSVHGRGHGYTF.

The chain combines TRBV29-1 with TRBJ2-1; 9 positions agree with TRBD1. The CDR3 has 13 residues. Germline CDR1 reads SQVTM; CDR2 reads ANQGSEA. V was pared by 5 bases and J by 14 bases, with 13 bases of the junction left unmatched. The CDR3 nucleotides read TGCAGCGTTACCGGGACAGGGAACCCAAGAGAGTTCTTC. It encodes CSVTGTGNPREFF.

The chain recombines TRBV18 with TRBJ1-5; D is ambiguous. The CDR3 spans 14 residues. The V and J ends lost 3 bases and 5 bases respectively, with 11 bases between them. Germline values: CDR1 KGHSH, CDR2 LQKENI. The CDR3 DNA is TGTGCCAGCTCACCTGAATCGAGCGATCAGCCCCAGCATTTT. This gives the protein CASSPESSDQPQHF.

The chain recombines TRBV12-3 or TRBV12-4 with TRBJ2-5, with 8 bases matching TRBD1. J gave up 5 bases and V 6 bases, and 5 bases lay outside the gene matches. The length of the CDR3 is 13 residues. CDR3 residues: CASRPTGVETQYF. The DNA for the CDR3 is TGTGCCAGCAGGCCGACAGGGGTGGAGACCCAGTACTTC.

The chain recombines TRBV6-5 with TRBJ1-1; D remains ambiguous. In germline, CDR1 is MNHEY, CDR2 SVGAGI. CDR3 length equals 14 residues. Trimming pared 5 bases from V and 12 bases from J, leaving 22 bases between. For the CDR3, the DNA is TGTGCCAGCAGTCCAACCTCGGACTGGGGTAGAACTTTCTTT. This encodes CASSPTSDWGRTFF.

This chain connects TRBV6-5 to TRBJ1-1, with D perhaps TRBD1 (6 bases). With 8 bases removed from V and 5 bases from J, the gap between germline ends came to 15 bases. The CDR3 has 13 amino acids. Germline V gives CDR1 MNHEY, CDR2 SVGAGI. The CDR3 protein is CASGYRAGTEAFF. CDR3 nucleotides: TGTGCCAGCGGATACAGGGCAGGGACTGAAGCTTTCTTT.

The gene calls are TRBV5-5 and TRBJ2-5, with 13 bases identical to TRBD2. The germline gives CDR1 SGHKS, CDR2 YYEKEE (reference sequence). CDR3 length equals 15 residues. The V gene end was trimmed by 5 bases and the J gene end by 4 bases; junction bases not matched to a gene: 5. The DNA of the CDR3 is TGTGCCAGCAGACTAGCGGGGGGGCTAGGAGAGACCCAGTACTTC. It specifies CASRLAGGLGETQYF.

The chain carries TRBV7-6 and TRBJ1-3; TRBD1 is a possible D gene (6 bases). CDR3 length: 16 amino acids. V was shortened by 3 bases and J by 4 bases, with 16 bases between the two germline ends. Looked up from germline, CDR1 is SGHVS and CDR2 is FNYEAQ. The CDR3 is CASSFRYRETGNTIYF. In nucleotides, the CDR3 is TGTGCCAGCAGCTTCCGATACAGGGAAACAGGAAACACCATATATTTT.

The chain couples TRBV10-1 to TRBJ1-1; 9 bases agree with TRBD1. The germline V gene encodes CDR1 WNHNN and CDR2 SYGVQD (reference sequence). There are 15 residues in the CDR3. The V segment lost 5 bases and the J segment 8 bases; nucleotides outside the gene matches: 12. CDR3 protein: CASSSLGQGEGEAFF. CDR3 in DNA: TGCGCCAGCAGTTCGTTGGGACAGGGCGAAGGAGAAGCTTTCTTT.

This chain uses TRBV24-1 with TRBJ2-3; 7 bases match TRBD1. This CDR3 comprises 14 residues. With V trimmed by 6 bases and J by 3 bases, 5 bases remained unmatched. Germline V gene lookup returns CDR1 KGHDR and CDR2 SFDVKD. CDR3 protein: CATSWTGQTDTQYF. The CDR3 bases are TGTGCCACCAGTTGGACAGGACAGACAGATACGCAGTATTTT.

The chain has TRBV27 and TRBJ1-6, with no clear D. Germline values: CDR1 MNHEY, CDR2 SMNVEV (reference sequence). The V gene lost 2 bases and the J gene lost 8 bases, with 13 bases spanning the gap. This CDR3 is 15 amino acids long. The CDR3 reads CASSLRGLKDSPLHF. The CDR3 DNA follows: TGTGCCAGCAGTTTACGGGGTTTGAAGGATTCACCCCTCCACTTT.

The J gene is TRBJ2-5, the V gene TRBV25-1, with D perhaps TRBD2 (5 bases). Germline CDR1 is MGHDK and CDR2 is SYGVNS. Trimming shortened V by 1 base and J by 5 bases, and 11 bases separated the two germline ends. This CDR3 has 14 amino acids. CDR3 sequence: CASSESPRGETQYF. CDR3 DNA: TGTGCCAGCAGTGAATCTCCTAGAGGGGAGACCCAGTACTTC.

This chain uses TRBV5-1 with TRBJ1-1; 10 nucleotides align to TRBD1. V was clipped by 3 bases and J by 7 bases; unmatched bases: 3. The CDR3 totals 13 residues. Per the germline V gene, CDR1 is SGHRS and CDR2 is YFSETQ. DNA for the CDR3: TGCGCCAGCAGCTCTGACAGGGGGCATGAAGCTTTCTTT. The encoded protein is CASSSDRGHEAFF.

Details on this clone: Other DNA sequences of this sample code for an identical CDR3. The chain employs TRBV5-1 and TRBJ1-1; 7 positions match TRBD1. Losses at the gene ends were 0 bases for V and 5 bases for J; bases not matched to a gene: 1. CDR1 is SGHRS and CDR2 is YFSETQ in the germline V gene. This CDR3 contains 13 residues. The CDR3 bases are TGCGCCAGCAGCTTGGACAGGGGTACTGAAGCTTTCTTT. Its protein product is CASSLDRGTEAFF.

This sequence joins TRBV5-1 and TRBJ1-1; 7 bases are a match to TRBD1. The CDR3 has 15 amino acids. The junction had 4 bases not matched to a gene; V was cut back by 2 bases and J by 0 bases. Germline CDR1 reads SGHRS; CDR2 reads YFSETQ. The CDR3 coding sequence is TGCGCCAGCAGCTTACAGGGACAGTTGAACACTGAAGCTTTCTTT. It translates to CASSLQGQLNTEAFF.

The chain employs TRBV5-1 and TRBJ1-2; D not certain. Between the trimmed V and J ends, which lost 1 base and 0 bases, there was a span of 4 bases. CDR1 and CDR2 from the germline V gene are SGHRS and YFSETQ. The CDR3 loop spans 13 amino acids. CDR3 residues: CASSLYPNYGYTF. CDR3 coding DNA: TGCGCCAGCAGCTTGTATCCTAACTATGGCTACACCTTC.

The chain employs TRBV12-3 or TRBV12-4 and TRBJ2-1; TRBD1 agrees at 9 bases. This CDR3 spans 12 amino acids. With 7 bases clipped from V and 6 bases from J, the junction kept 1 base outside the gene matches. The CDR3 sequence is CASTGQGNEQFF. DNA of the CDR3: TGTGCCAGCACGGGACAGGGCAATGAGCAGTTCTTC.

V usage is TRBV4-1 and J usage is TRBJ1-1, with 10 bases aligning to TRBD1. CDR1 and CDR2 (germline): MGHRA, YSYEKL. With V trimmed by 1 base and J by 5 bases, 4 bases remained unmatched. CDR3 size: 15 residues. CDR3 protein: CASSQGQGAITEAFF. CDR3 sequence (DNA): TGCGCCAGCAGCCAAGGACAGGGGGCAATTACTGAAGCTTTCTTT.

CDR3 region: CASSRREDEQFF. DNA for the CDR3: TGTGCCAGCAGTAGGAGGGAGGATGAGCAGTTCTTC. The rearrangement uses TRBV6-5 and TRBJ2-1; a possible D gene is TRBD2 (6 bases). Germline V gene data show CDR1 as MNHEY and CDR2 as SVGAGI. V was pared by 5 bases and J by 8 bases, with 10 bases between. The CDR3 sequence is 12 residues long.

The CDR3, as DNA: TGTGCCAGTAGTATAGCGGCGGGGGGCTACACAGATACGCAGTATTTT. Translation: CASSIAAGGYTDTQYF. This rearrangement joins TRBV19 to TRBJ2-3; 8 positions match TRBD2. CDR1 LNHDA and CDR2 SQIVND come from the germline V gene (reference sequence). The CDR3 runs to 16 residues. Trimming cost V 1 base and J 2 bases; bases outside gene matches: 5.

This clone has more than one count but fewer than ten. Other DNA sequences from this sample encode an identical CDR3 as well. CDR3: CASSEGRYQPQHF. As DNA, the CDR3 is TGTGCCAGCAGTGAAGGCAGATATCAGCCCCAGCATTTT. The chain employs TRBV2 and TRBJ1-5; D call uncertain. The V end lost 1 base, the J end lost 5 bases, and 6 bases lay between the germline ends. The germline gives CDR1 SNHLY, CDR2 FYNNEI. This CDR3 comprises 13 residues.

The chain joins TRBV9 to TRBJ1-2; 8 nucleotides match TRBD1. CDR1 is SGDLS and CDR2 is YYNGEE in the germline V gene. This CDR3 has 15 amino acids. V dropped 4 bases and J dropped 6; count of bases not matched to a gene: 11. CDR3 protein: CASSLGQGRRNGYTF. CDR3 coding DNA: TGTGCCAGCAGCCTAGGACAGGGACGTAGGAATGGCTACACCTTC.

The CDR3 region has the DNA TGTGCCAGCAGTCCGGGACACCCTTTGAGCCTCCACTTT. It encodes CASSPGHPLSLHF. This chain joins TRBV12-3 or TRBV12-4 and TRBJ1-6, with D perhaps TRBD1 (6 bases). V was cut by 5 bases and J by 15 bases, with 17 bases left in between. This CDR3 region has 13 residues.